This TCR beta chain was found in a study of T cells after posttransplantation cyclophosphamide. This CDR3 is 14 amino acids long. The V gene lost 3 bases and the J gene lost 5 bases, with 8 bases spanning the gap. Germline CDR1 and CDR2: SGHNT and YENEEA. TCRdb keeps only in-frame clones here, not all; method: immunoSEQ multiplex PCR. Of approximately 13,000 clones in the sample, over 80% were seen once. Whole-study findings and limits: Donor-recipient repertoire similarity was low at 1-2 months, rising over year one.

This clone appeared a single time. The antigen remains undetermined. The chain combines TRBV11-3 with TRBJ1-6; D gene ambiguous. This clonotype originated in a man aged 45-65 years in good health, CMV-negative, and a related stem cell transplant donor. The sample consisted of memory CD4+ T cells sorted from PBMCs. CDR3 coding DNA: TGTGCCAGCAGCTTCGGGCGGGATAATTCACCCCTCCACTTT. Amino acid sequence: CASSFGRDNSPLHF. Looking up the rest from reference TRBV11-3 and TRBJ1-6 gives the full variable domain: EAGVVQSPRYKIIEKKQPVAFWCNPISGHNTLYWYLQNLGQGPELLIRYENEEAVDDSQLPKDRFSAERLKGVDSTLKIQPAELGDSAVYLCASSFGRDNSPLHFGNGTRLTVT.